What follows describes a single T cell receptor beta chain. This entry comes from a study of OX40 agonist ivuxolimab in advanced cancers. Some clones are missing from TCRdb's copy, which holds only in-frame ones; the method was immunoSEQ multiplex PCR. The table has roughly 56,000 clones, 65% to 85% seen once. V was clipped by 5 bases and J by 7 bases, with 17 bases between them. The CDR3 consists of 14 residues. Germline lookup yields CDR1 SEHNR and CDR2 FQNEAQ (reference sequence). This receptor was obtained from an adult with an advanced solid tumor such as melanoma, head and neck, liver or kidney cancer. The V call is TRBV7-9, the J call TRBJ2-5; D gene unclear. The sequencing here drew on CD4+ or CD8+ T cells sorted from blood, taken in a trial of the OX40 agonist ivuxolimab. In DNA form, the CDR3 reads TGTGCCAGCAGCGCAGCCGCCCATTCGGGGACCCAGTACTTC. This encodes CASSAAAHSGTQYF.